What follows are 10 T cell receptor beta chains derived from one specimen sequenced in a study of blood T cells in healthy people across ages. The authors ran a second PCR of roughly 6 to 12 cycles using a sample-barcoded 5' primer and a J-beta primer mix. Using its own MiXCR run on the 5' RACE reads, TCRdb lists one record per CDR3 protein. The sample shows about 570,000 distinct CDR3 sequences, 27% of them seen only once. The sequencing input was blood. The receptors were gathered from a woman aged 70-85 years in good health.

This clonotype was recorded a few times. The J gene is TRBJ1-5, the V gene TRBV20-1, with no clear D. The length of the CDR3 is 13 residues. V was trimmed by 0 bases and J by 5 bases, leaving 8 bases between them. CDR1 is DFQATT, CDR2 SNEGSKA, per germline (reference sequence). Here the CDR3 reads CSARDLNHQPQHF. The DNA of the CDR3 is TGCAGTGCTAGAGACTTAAATCATCAGCCCCAGCATTTT.

This clonotype has more than one count but fewer than ten. The V call is TRBV6-5, the J call TRBJ2-5; TRBD2 is a possible D gene (5 bases). Judging by the DNA end, TRBJ2-7 fits better; the J call may be wrong. The CDR3 consists of 14 residues. Germline values: CDR1 MNHEY, CDR2 SVGAGI. CDR3 in amino acids: CASSYTEGSYEQYF. DNA of the CDR3: TGTGCCAGCAGTTATACCGAGGGCTCCTACGAGCAGTACTTC.

The chain employs TRBV6-5 and TRBJ1-2; maybe TRBD1 (5 bases). Trimming took off 4 bases at V and 4 bases at J, with 16 bases between the two ends. The CDR3 runs to 15 residues. Looked up from germline, CDR1 is MNHEY and CDR2 is SVGAGI. CDR3 amino acids: CASSSPAEGSYGYTF. Written as DNA, the CDR3 is TGTGCCAGCAGTTCCCCCGCAGAGGGGAGCTATGGCTACACCTTC.

The sample holds a few counts of this clonotype. The chain joins TRBV3-1 to TRBJ2-7; a weak D match, TRBD1 (6 bases). This CDR3 has 13 residues. Germline V gene lookup returns CDR1 LGHDT and CDR2 YNNKEL (reference sequence). V lost 7 bases to trimming and J lost 3 bases, with 13 bases between them. The DNA of the CDR3 is TGTGCCAGCACCCACGTAGGGGGCTACGAGCAGTACTTC. Amino acids: CASTHVGGYEQYF.

This chain uses TRBV9 with TRBJ1-2; D ambiguous. The CDR3 length is 16 residues. From germline, CDR1 is SGDLS and CDR2 YYNGEE. Trimming stripped 3 bases from V and 1 base from J, with 16 bases between. For the CDR3, the DNA is TGTGCCAGCAGCGCAAACTTCAAAGGGCTTAACTATGGCTACACCTTC. Translating gives CASSANFKGLNYGYTF.

This chain connects TRBV4-3 to TRBJ2-1; 7 nucleotides match TRBD2. J lost 13 bases, V lost 0 bases, and 3 bases had no gene match. The CDR3 totals 12 residues. CDR1 and CDR2 from the germline V gene are LGHNA and YSLEER. The CDR3 nucleotides are TGCGCCAGCAGCCAAGATCAGACTAGCCAGTTCTTC. Residues: CASSQDQTSQFF.

A few counts support this clonotype. This sequence joins TRBV11-2 and TRBJ2-3; 12 bases agree with TRBD2. The ends lost 5 bases at V and 7 bases at J; junction bases unmatched: 7. This CDR3 has 15 residues. Germline CDR1 and CDR2: SGHAT and FQNNGV. Written as DNA, the CDR3 is TGTGCCAGCAGCCCTAGACTAGCGGGGGTCAATACGCAGTATTTT. Translated: CASSPRLAGVNTQYF. The whole variable domain, filled in from reference TRBV11-2 and TRBJ2-3, reads EAGVAQSPRYKIIEKRQSVAFWCNPISGHATLYWYQQILGQGPKLLIQFQNNGVVDDSQLPKDRFSAERLKGVDSTLKIQPAKLEDSAVYLCASSPRLAGVNTQYFGPGTRLTVL.

This clonotype was recorded at least ten times. This chain uses TRBV29-1 with TRBJ2-1; D remains unclear. The CDR3 loop spans 13 amino acids. Germline CDR1 and CDR2: SQVTM and ANQGSEA. Between the trimmed V and J ends, which lost 4 bases and 4 bases, there was a span of 11 bases. CDR3 nucleotide sequence: TGCAGCGTTGTAACAAGATTATACAATGAGCAGTTCTTC. As protein: CSVVTRLYNEQFF.

This clonotype was picked up a small number of times. This chain links TRBV10-2 with TRBJ2-7; possibly TRBD1 or TRBD2 for D (6 bases each). CDR3 length: 13 amino acids. V gave up 7 bases and J gave up 5 bases, with 15 bases separating them. Germline V CDR1 and CDR2: WSHSY, SAAADI. The CDR3 sequence is CASKVQGGNEQYF. CDR3 DNA sequence: TGCGCCAGCAAGGTACAGGGAGGAAACGAGCAGTACTTC.

This chain connects TRBV6-8 to TRBJ1-2, with no clear D. CDR1 MNHGY and CDR2 SAAAGT come from the germline V gene. This CDR3 contains 13 residues. The V end lost 6 bases, the J end lost 5 bases, and 13 bases lay between the germline ends. The CDR3 reads CASRPTPSYGYTF. The CDR3 bases are TGTGCCAGCAGGCCGACACCAAGTTATGGCTACACCTTC.